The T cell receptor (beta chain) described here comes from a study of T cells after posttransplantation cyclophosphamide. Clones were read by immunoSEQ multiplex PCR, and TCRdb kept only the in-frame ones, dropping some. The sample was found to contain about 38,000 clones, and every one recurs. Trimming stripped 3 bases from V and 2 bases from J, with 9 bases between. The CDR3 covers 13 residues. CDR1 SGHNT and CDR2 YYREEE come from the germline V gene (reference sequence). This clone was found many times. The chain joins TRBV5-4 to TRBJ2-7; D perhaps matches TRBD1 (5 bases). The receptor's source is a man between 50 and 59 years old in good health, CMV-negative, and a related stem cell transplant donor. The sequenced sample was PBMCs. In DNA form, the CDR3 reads TGTGCCAGCAGCTACCGGACAACCTACGAGCAGTACTTC. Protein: CASSYRTTYEQYF.